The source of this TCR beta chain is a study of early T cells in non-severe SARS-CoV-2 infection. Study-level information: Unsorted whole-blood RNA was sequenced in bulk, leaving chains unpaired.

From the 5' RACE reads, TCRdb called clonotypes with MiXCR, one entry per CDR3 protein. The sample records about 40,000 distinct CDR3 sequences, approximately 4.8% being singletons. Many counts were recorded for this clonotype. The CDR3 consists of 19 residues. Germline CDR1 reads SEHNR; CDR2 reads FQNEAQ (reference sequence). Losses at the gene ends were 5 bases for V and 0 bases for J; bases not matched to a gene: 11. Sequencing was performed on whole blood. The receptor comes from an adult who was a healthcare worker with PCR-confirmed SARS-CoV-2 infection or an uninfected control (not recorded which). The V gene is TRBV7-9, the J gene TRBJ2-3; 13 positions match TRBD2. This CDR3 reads CASSRLGLAGERSTDTQYF. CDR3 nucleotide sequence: TGTGCCAGCAGCAGACTTGGACTAGCGGGAGAACGAAGCACAGATACGCAGTATTTT.